The T cell receptor (beta chain) under discussion was sequenced for a study of T cells in localized non-small cell lung cancer. TCRdb's table, derived via immunoSEQ multiplex PCR, lists solely in-frame clones and lacks some. The sample has about 53,000 clones, approximately 80% seen once. The CDR3 consists of 14 residues. V gave up 5 bases and J gave up 10 bases; unmatched junction bases: 8. The germline V gene encodes CDR1 SGHNT and CDR2 YYREEE (reference sequence). Regarding this clone: Its target is unknown.

Study-level points and caveats: Heterogeneity cannot be ruled out, as sequencing used one tumor region only. The study linked higher blood T cell density to longer overall survival. Uninvolved adjacent lung, not tumor, had the highest T cell clonality. Adjacent lung held a median around 58 of the top 100 tumor clones.

The clonotype was recovered from a man aged 35 to 69 with stage III lung adenocarcinoma. The chain is built from TRBV5-4 and TRBJ2-7; 14 bases fit TRBD2. The sequenced sample was peripheral blood mononuclear cells, obtained before any cancer treatment. The CDR3 coding sequence is TGTGCCAGCAGTCTCTGGGGGACTAGCGGGAGTCAGTACTTC. Translation: CASSLWGTSGSQYF.